The following is a TCR beta chain sequence with its context. The CDR3 runs 15 residues. Per germline, CDR1 MDHEN and CDR2 SYDVKM. Trimming shortened V by 6 bases and J by 0 bases, and 11 bases separated the two germline ends. As originally analysed: Nucleated cell counts were estimated from reference gene primer amplification. Assay used: immunoSEQ multiplex PCR; TCRdb lists only in-frame clones, some missing. V and J calls and clone size are copied from that table; D and trimming were computed from the DNA. The sample lists over 100,000 clones; roughly 79% were seen once. These data come from a study of blood T cell repertoires in COVID-19. The wider study: Acute and convalescent COVID-19 specimens originated in the United States, Italy and Spain. Sources were T cells, B-cell-depleted T cells, or PBMCs; the material itself was cDNA or gDNA.

Sequencing input: peripheral blood. This receptor was identified in a woman in her sixties or seventies with active or convalescent COVID-19. The chain is built from TRBV28 and TRBJ1-4, with TRBD1 as a possible D gene (5 bases). CDR3 in amino acids: CASSSGFATNEKLFF. The CDR3 DNA reads TGTGCCAGCAGCTCAGGGTTTGCAACTAATGAAAAACTGTTTTTT. The variable domain in full, completed from reference TRBV28 and TRBJ1-4, reads DVKVTQSSRYLVKRTGEKVFLECVQDMDHENMFWYRQDPGLGLRLIYFSYDVKMKEKGDIPEGYSVSREKKERFSLILESASTNQTSMYLCASSSGFATNEKLFFGSGTQLSVL.